Below, 9 T cell receptor beta chains from the same sample are listed, as sequenced in a study of cytomegalovirus exposure and HLA in healthy donors. The PCR ran on 60 Vbeta and 13 Jbeta primers. The assay was immunoSEQ multiplex PCR, and TCRdb's table has in-frame clones only and misses some. This table has approximately 190,000 clones, roughly 76% appearing once. Sequencing was performed on PBMCs. The receptors were sampled from a woman aged 30 to 39 in good health and CMV-seropositive.

The chain has TRBV5-6 and TRBJ2-1, with D tentatively TRBD1 (6 bases). CDR3 length: 15 residues. V was pared by 6 bases and J by 10 bases, with 23 bases between. From germline, CDR1 is SGHDT and CDR2 YYEEEE. CDR3 loop: CASTNHRTVGWEQFF. For the CDR3, the DNA is TGTGCCAGCACCAATCACCGGACAGTCGGATGGGAGCAGTTCTTC.

V usage is TRBV4-3 and J usage is TRBJ2-7; TRBD2 matches 12 bases. V lost 5 bases to trimming and J lost 4 bases; unmatched junction nucleotides: 12. The CDR3 runs to 17 residues. Germline-derived CDR1 and CDR2 are LGHNA and YSLEER. CDR3 sequence (DNA): TGCGCCAGCAGCAAAGTCCTAGCGGGAGGGCCGGGGTACGAGCAGTACTTC. Protein sequence: CASSKVLAGGPGYEQYF.

V gene TRBV7-8 combines with J gene TRBJ2-1, with TRBD1 identical over 9 bases. Germline assignment: CDR1 SGHVS and CDR2 FQNEAQ. V lost 1 base to trimming and J lost 4 bases; unmatched junction nucleotides: 2. The length of the CDR3 is 15 residues. The CDR3 nucleotides are TGTGCCAGCAGCTTAGTGGGACAGGGATACAATGAGCAGTTCTTC. Its protein is CASSLVGQGYNEQFF.

The gene calls are TRBV4-2 and TRBJ1-2; no firm D call. The germline V gene has CDR1 LGHNA and CDR2 YNFKEQ. CDR3 length: 14 residues. V shed 0 bases and J shed 4 bases, with 9 bases lying between them. The CDR3 DNA is TGTGCCAGCAGCCAAGAAGCGCAGCCCTATGGCTACACCTTC. This encodes CASSQEAQPYGYTF.

The V and J genes are TRBV30 and TRBJ2-2; D uncertain. The CDR3 has 13 amino acids. The ends were cut back, 3 bases at V and 2 bases at J, with 7 bases in the middle. CDR1 is GTSNPN, CDR2 SVGIG, per germline (reference sequence). For the CDR3, the DNA is TGTGCCTGGAGGTCGGGTAACACCGGGGAGCTGTTTTTT. Its translation: CAWRSGNTGELFF. Filled out from reference TRBV30 and TRBJ2-2, the complete variable domain reads SQTIHQWPATLVQPVGSPLSLECTVEGTSNPNLYWYRQAAGRGLQLLFYSVGIGQISSEVPQNLSASRPQDRQFILSSKKLLLSDSGFYLCAWRSGNTGELFFGEGSRLTVL.

The rearrangement joins TRBV11-2 to TRBJ2-7; 14 bases are a match to TRBD2. The V and J ends lost 4 bases and 7 bases, in that order; junction bases with no gene match: 3. This CDR3 has 14 amino acids. Germline-derived CDR1 and CDR2 are SGHAT and FQNNGV. The CDR3 is CASSSWTSGGEQYF. In DNA form, the CDR3 reads TGTGCCAGCAGCTCCTGGACTAGCGGGGGGGAGCAGTACTTC.

This chain connects TRBV27 to TRBJ1-4; 8 nucleotides align to TRBD1. J lost 6 bases, V lost 6 bases, and 6 bases had no gene match. This CDR3 is 14 amino acids long. Per the germline V gene, CDR1 is MNHEY and CDR2 is SMNVEV (reference sequence). This CDR3 is CASSRTGWDEKLFF. CDR3 nucleotide sequence: TGTGCCAGCAGCCGGACAGGGTGGGATGAAAAACTGTTTTTT.

The chain links TRBV5-1 to TRBJ2-1; 12 bases agree with TRBD2. The germline CDR1 and CDR2 sequences are SGHRS and YFSETQ. This CDR3 spans 19 amino acids. Germline trimming cut 3 bases from V and 8 bases from J; bases unmatched to any gene: 18. CDR3 DNA sequence: TGCGCCAGCAGCTCCTCAGGGGGCGAGGGACTAGCGGGTTATTATGAGCAGTTCTTC. Amino acid sequence: CASSSSGGEGLAGYYEQFF.

The rearrangement uses TRBV13 and TRBJ2-7; maybe TRBD1 (5 bases). Germline assignment: CDR1 PRHDT and CDR2 FYEKMQ (reference sequence). With 8 bases removed from V and 2 bases from J, the gap between germline ends came to 10 bases. This CDR3 has 12 residues. The CDR3 loop reads CASGVRAYEQYF. The CDR3 coding sequence is TGTGCCAGCGGCGTCAGGGCCTACGAGCAGTACTTC.